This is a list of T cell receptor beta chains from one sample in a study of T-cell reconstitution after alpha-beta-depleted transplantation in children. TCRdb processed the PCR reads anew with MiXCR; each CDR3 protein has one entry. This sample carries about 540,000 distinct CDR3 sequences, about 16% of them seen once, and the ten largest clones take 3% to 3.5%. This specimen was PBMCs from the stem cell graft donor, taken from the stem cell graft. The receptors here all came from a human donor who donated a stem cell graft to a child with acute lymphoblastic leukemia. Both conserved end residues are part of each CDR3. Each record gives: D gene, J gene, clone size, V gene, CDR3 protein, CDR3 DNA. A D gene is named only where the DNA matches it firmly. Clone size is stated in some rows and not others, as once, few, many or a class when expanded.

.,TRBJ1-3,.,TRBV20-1,CSARDLEGNTGNTIYF,TGCAGTGCTAGAGATCTGGAGGGAAATACTGGAAACACCATATATTTT
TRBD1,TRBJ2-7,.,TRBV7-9,CASSLGTGGNEQYF,TGTGCCAGCAGCCTCGGGACAGGGGGCAATGAGCAGTACTTC
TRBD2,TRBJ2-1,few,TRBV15,CATSRESLAGLEQFF,TGTGCCACCAGCAGAGAGTCGCTAGCGGGACTTGAGCAGTTCTTC
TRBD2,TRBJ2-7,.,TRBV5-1,CASSSRSGTGYEQYF,TGCGCCAGCAGCTCGAGGAGCGGGACTGGGTACGAGCAGTACTTC
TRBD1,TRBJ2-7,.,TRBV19,CASSIQAGGFYEQYF,TGTGCCAGTAGTATTCAGGCAGGGGGATTCTACGAGCAGTACTTC
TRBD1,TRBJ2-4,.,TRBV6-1,CASRPAGGGNIQYF,TGTGCCAGCCGTCCCGCAGGGGGCGGAAACATTCAGTACTTC
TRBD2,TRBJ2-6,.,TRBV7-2,CASSPSGGRGANVLTF,TGTGCCAGCAGCCCGTCGGGGGGTCGTGGGGCCAACGTCCTGACTTTC
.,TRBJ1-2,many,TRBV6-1,CASSELRGDYGYTF,TGTGCCAGCAGTGAATTGCGGGGCGACTATGGCTACACCTTC
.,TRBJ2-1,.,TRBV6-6,CASRGDGAGEQFF,TGTGCCAGCAGGGGAGACGGGGCGGGAGAGCAGTTCTTC
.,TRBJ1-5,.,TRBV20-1,CSALRTVSNQPQHF,TGCAGTGCCCTGCGGACGGTTAGCAATCAGCCCCAGCATTTT
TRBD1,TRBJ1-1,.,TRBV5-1,CASSLVFLTGTGGLNTEAFF,TGCGCCAGCAGCTTGGTTTTCCTGACCGGGACAGGGGGATTGAACACTGAAGCTTTCTTT
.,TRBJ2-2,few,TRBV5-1,CASSFTTTGELFF,TGCGCCAGCAGCTTCACGACTACCGGGGAGCTGTTTTTT
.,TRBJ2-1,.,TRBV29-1,CSVNRPEGDVEQFF,TGCAGCGTGAACCGGCCGGAGGGCGACGTTGAGCAGTTCTTC
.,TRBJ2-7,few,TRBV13,CASSFPGKVPYEQYF,TGTGCCAGCAGCTTCCCGGGAAAAGTTCCCTACGAGCAGTACTTC
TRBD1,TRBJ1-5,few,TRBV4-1,CASSPLGQGARQPQHF,TGCGCCAGCAGCCCCCTGGGACAGGGGGCTCGGCAGCCCCAGCATTTT
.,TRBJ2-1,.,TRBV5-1,CASSWVTGDNEQFF,TGCGCCAGCAGCTGGGTAACGGGGGACAATGAGCAGTTCTTC
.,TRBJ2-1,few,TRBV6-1,CASRDARGLYNEQFF,TGTGCCAGCAGGGATGCTAGAGGACTATACAATGAGCAGTTCTTC
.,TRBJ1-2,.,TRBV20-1,CSAIQGTNYGYTF,TGCAGTGCAATACAGGGTACTAACTATGGCTACACCTTC
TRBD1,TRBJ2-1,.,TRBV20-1,CSASDLGQGHNNEQFF,TGCAGTGCCTCGGACCTTGGACAGGGGCATAACAATGAGCAGTTCTTC
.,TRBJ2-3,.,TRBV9,CASSVVGSLSTDTQYF,TGTGCCAGCAGCGTAGTCGGCTCGTTAAGCACAGATACGCAGTATTTT